This record looks at one T cell receptor beta chain sequence and its context. The antigen remains unidentified. The PCR made use of 60 Vbeta and 13 Jbeta primers. Produced via immunoSEQ multiplex PCR; TCRdb's table is partial and in-frame only. Of about 200,000 clones detected, around 90% appear once; the ten largest clones hold about 1%. These data belong to a study of cytomegalovirus exposure and HLA in healthy donors. Overall study results and limits: Immune exposure data for these donors was limited to CMV serostatus. As was reported, the classifier diagnosed cytomegalovirus status with high specificity and sensitivity. The likely origin of a cluster of highly shared sequence variants was a sequencing artifact. A previous analysis found most TCR beta V segments productive roughly 90% or roughly 30% of the time.

The CDR3 length is 14 residues. The germline CDR1 and CDR2 sequences are MNHNY and SVGAGI (reference sequence). V gave up 6 bases and J gave up 3 bases, with 14 bases separating them. The sequenced material came from PBMCs. The rearrangement uses TRBV6-6 and TRBJ1-2; a weak D match, TRBD1 (5 bases). The clonotype was recovered from a boy aged 2 to 9 in good health and CMV-seronegative. CDR3 sequence reads: CASSPRGIDYGYTF. The DNA of the CDR3 is TGTGCCAGCAGCCCCCGGGGGATTGACTATGGCTACACCTTC.